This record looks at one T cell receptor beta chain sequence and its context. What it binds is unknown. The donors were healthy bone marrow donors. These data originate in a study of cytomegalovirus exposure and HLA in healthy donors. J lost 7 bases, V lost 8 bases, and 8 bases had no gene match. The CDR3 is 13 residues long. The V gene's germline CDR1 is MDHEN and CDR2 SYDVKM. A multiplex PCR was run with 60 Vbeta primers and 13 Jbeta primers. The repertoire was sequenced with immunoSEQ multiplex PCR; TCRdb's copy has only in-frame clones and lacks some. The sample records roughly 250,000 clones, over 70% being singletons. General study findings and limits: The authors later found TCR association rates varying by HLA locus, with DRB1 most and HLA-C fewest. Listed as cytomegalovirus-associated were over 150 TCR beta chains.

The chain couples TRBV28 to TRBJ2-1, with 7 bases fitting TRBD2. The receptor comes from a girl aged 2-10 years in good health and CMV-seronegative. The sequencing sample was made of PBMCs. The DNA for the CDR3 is TGTGCCAGCGGGGAGGGTGGCGGAAATGAGCAGTTCTTC. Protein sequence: CASGEGGGNEQFF.